This T cell receptor beta chain is drawn from a study of response to subunit inactivated influenza vaccine. Study-level points and caveats: The authors proposed limited new T cell recruitment per seasonal influenza vaccination.

TCRdb passed the RT-PCR reads through MiXCR, listing each CDR3 protein once. In the table there are about 300,000 distinct CDR3 sequences, 20% to 25% of which are singletons. V was trimmed by 0 bases and J by 4 bases, leaving 4 bases between them. This CDR3 comprises 13 residues. Germline values: CDR1 LGHDT, CDR2 YNNKEL (reference sequence). A note on this clonotype: The antigen is not known.

The TCR was taken from a man aged 45 to 75 who received an inactivated influenza vaccine. Sequencing used PBMCs from blood, obtained roughly 20 months after vaccination. The chain links TRBV3-1 to TRBJ2-1; D uncertain. The CDR3 spells CASSQETYNEQFF. The CDR3 DNA reads TGTGCCAGCAGCCAAGAAACTTACAATGAGCAGTTCTTC.